Listed here is a single TCR beta chain. Its target antigen remains unknown. Base qualities are not provided; no much larger clone lies one nucleotide away. Total RNA was extracted from unfractionated whole blood that had been collected in Tempus Blood RNA tubes. Five or six healthy volunteers were used as TCR sequencing controls and were bled at day 0, 2 weeks and 6 weeks. Receptor amplification or capture employed 5' RACE. Sequencing instrument: Illumina MiSeq. During library preparation, unique molecular identifiers were attached to individual cDNA molecules so that TCRs could be counted quantitatively and reproducibly. The authors processed their data as follows. Samples had a median of approximately 96,000 TCRs, with a range from roughly 23,224 to 700,000. V, J and CDR3 annotation of the TCR reads was carried out using the Decombinator software suite. Every sample was subsampled to the same number of TCRs (28,000) for the PS versus PT1 abundance plots. TCRs were defined as expanded if absent before sensitization and observed at least eight times at the 2-week time point. The raw public data were reprocessed by TCRdb itself: fastp quality trimming at Q25, MiXCR clonotype calling, in-frame beta chains only. Here each entry gathers all rows of one CDR3 protein and keeps the most common genes and DNA. TCRdb's processing, not the authors' own work, is the source of the V and J calls. The table for this sample lists 80,000 or so distinct CDR3 sequences; around 15% of them were counted only once. The leading ten clones occupy 6.8% of the sample.

This sample was taken from a study of human T cells and chemical hapten exposure (dated by TCRdb to the early 2020s). Concerning the study at large: The libraries were sequenced as a pool, and the TCR yield per sample differed mostly because of small variations in library volumes within the pool. This study followed changes in the peripheral blood TCR repertoire in vivo during primary and secondary sensitization of alopecia patients to the hapten diphenylcyclopropenone (DPC). Each blood RNA sample was used to sequence both TCR alpha and TCR beta chains.

CDR1 MNHNS and CDR2 SASEGT were looked up in the germline V gene. The cysteine opens and the phenylalanine closes a CDR3 of 11 amino acids. The CDR3 DNA has 33 bases and is translated from base 1. V sheds 0 bases and J sheds 12 bases, leaving 9 bases between their ends. Paper-wide results and their limitations: The number of TCRs above 1 in 1000 frequency did not change with DPC sensitization; there was no evidence of global repertoire structure alterations. After repeated subsampling, changes were observed in the strength of the expansion versus patch-test correlation and in the threshold at which the correlation became significant.

The receptor was isolated from a female donor in good health. The chain is encoded by TRBV6-1 joined to TRBJ2-7; the D gene is not confidently resolved. CDR3 protein: CASSEALETYF. The sequenced DNA: TGTGCCAGCAGTGAAGCTCTCGAGACGTACTTC.